This entry is about one TCR beta chain. Antigen: not known. These data are taken from a study of cytomegalovirus exposure and HLA in healthy donors. Turning to the study itself: T cells numbering 150 million to 200 million yielded some 110 million unique TCR beta sequences in an earlier analysis. Study-level points and caveats: Later, an analysis showed that TCR beta chains associated with HLA were more clonally expanded than others that were equally common. Researchers catalogued 160 or so TCR beta chains as cytomegalovirus-associated. Presence/absence results assume similar sequencing depth per donor, which may not hold.

The germline gives CDR1 LNHDA, CDR2 SQIVND (reference sequence). Trimming took off 3 bases at V and 7 bases at J, with 13 bases between the two ends. The CDR3 spans 14 residues. Both 60 Vbeta primers and 13 Jbeta primers went into the PCR. Produced via immunoSEQ multiplex PCR; TCRdb's table is partial and in-frame only. Of about 100,000 clones detected, roughly 70% appear once; the ten largest clones hold 15% to 20%. The specimen was PBMCs. The receptor's source is a woman younger than 35 in good health and CMV-seropositive. V gene TRBV19 combines with J gene TRBJ2-1; D possibly corresponds to TRBD2 (6 bases). The CDR3: CASSMIAVPNEQFF. CDR3 DNA sequence: TGTGCCAGTAGTATGATAGCGGTTCCAAATGAGCAGTTCTTC.